The clone carrying this T cell receptor (beta chain) was seen ten or more times. Its antigen is undetermined. The sample belongs to a study of CD8 T cells in ankylosing spondylitis. Findings and limits, study-wide: Within ankylosing spondylitis blood, a TCR beta motif made up of roughly eight highly homologous variants appeared to be characteristic. Reports say disease-linked clones showed up significantly more in matched ankylosing spondylitis synovial fluid. There were earlier reports of some motif variants in reactive arthritis synovial fluid and blood.

The germline V gene has CDR1 LGHDT and CDR2 YNNKEL (reference sequence). CDR3 length equals 15 residues. Losses at the gene ends were 5 bases for V and 2 bases for J; bases not matched to a gene: 7. In making TCR beta libraries, quantitative 5'-RACE with molecular barcodes was used. TCRdb re-derived calls from the 5' RACE reads in MiXCR, one entry per CDR3 protein. The sample includes roughly 97,000 distinct CDR3 sequences, about 8.3% of them seen just once. The clonotype was recovered from a male donor with ankylosing spondylitis or in good health (not recorded which). The V and J genes are TRBV3-1 and TRBJ2-7; 9 nucleotides agree with TRBD1. Sequencing was performed on blood, either unsorted or a sorted T cell fraction (not recorded which). The CDR3 DNA follows: TGTGCCAGCAGCTACCGGGACAGGGCGACCTACGAGCAGTACTTC. This codes for CASSYRDRATYEQYF.